The 14 T cell receptor beta chains given below trace back to one sample, sequenced in a study of T-cell reconstitution after alpha-beta-depleted transplantation in children. A TCRbeta library incorporating unique molecular identifiers was prepared. TCRdb re-called the PCR reads through MiXCR, storing one row per CDR3 protein. In the table there are about 580,000 distinct CDR3 sequences, about a quarter of which are singletons. This specimen was PBMCs, taken before TCRalphabeta/CD19-depleted stem cell transplant. The source is a boy less than two years old with Wiskott-Aldrich syndrome, due to receive a stem cell transplant.

There are a few counts of this clonotype. The chain links TRBV5-1 to TRBJ1-1; D gene unclear. Trimming removed 4 bases at V and 0 bases at J, with 10 bases between. CDR1 SGHRS and CDR2 YFSETQ come from the germline V gene. This CDR3 contains 14 residues. CDR3 in DNA: TGCGCCAGCAGCATGGATCGGCTGAACACTGAAGCTTTCTTT. Translating gives CASSMDRLNTEAFF.

A few counts support this clonotype. The genes are TRBV10-3 and TRBJ2-5; 10 bases fit TRBD2. The CDR3 contains 16 residues. The germline CDR1 and CDR2 sequences are ENHRY and SYGVKD. With 6 bases clipped from V and 5 bases from J, the junction kept 12 bases outside the gene matches. CDR3 coding DNA: TGTGCCATCAGGAGAGCGGGAGGGCCGGGAGATGAGACCCAGTACTTC. The encoded protein is CAIRRAGGPGDETQYF.

This clonotype has just a few counts. The gene calls are TRBV11-2 and TRBJ2-1; TRBD2 matches 11 bases. The CDR3 covers 17 residues. Germline assignment: CDR1 SGHAT and CDR2 FQNNGV. V was pared by 5 bases and J by 2 bases, with 8 bases of the junction left unmatched. The CDR3 nucleotides read TGTGCCAGCAGCCCCTTAATAGCGGGAGGGCCCTACAATGAGCAGTTCTTC. It codes for CASSPLIAGGPYNEQFF.

The genes are TRBV5-1 and TRBJ2-7, with a weak D call TRBD1 (6 bases). This CDR3 has 15 amino acids. The V and J ends lost 3 bases and 3 bases respectively, with 16 bases between them. Per the germline V gene, CDR1 is SGHRS and CDR2 is YFSETQ. DNA for the CDR3: TGCGCCAGCAGCTCCCTCCCGGGACAAGACTACGAGCAGTACTTC. It translates to CASSSLPGQDYEQYF.

This clonotype occurred a few times. The genes are TRBV27 and TRBJ2-3; 9 bases match TRBD2. Germline V lookup: CDR1 MNHEY, CDR2 SMNVEV (reference sequence). CDR3 length: 17 amino acids. J was trimmed by 2 bases and V by 2 bases; bases with no gene match: 8. CDR3 sequence: CASSLAGGRPHTDTQYF. The DNA of the CDR3 is TGTGCCAGCAGTTTAGCGGGAGGGCGTCCGCACACAGATACGCAGTATTTT.

The rearrangement joins TRBV20-1 to TRBJ2-4; 10 nucleotides align to TRBD1. V lost 4 bases to trimming and J lost 5 bases; unmatched junction nucleotides: 5. This CDR3 has 14 residues. Germline CDR1 reads DFQATT; CDR2 reads SNEGSKA (reference sequence). CDR3 coding DNA: TGCAGTGCTATCCGTGGGACAGGGGAAAACATTCAGTACTTC. Its protein is CSAIRGTGENIQYF.

This rearrangement joins TRBV20-1 to TRBJ2-3; unclear D gene. The V end was cut by 3 bases, the J end by 0 bases, with 7 bases between. Germline V gene lookup returns CDR1 DFQATT and CDR2 SNEGSKA (reference sequence). The length of the CDR3 is 13 residues. The CDR3 loop is CSASFQSTDTQYF. The CDR3 bases are TGCAGTGCTAGCTTCCAGAGCACAGATACGCAGTATTTT.

J is TRBJ1-2 and V is TRBV6-1, with D hard to call. Germline values: CDR1 MNHNS, CDR2 SASEGT. This CDR3 region has 12 residues. V was pared by 4 bases and J by 8 bases, with 11 bases between. CDR3 protein: CASSALVGGYTF. In DNA form, the CDR3 reads TGTGCCAGCAGTGCTTTAGTAGGGGGCTACACCTTC.

There are a few counts of this clonotype. The chain couples TRBV5-1 to TRBJ2-1; TRBD2 might be the D (5 bases). Germline values: CDR1 SGHRS, CDR2 YFSETQ. The CDR3 length is 15 residues. V was clipped by 4 bases and J by 5 bases, with 16 bases between them. The CDR3 loop reads CASSPGWLVNNEQFF. In DNA, the CDR3 is TGCGCCAGCAGCCCGGGGTGGCTCGTTAACAATGAGCAGTTCTTC.

This clonotype came up a few times. This chain uses TRBV5-1 with TRBJ2-3; D remains ambiguous. The CDR3 spans 14 residues. Germline CDR1 is SGHRS and CDR2 is YFSETQ. V was cut by 0 bases and J by 5 bases, with 10 bases left in between. The DNA of the CDR3 is TGCGCCAGCAGCTTGGCCAGTTCGGGAGATACGCAGTATTTT. Amino acid sequence: CASSLASSGDTQYF.

The rearrangement uses TRBV19 and TRBJ2-1; 12 bases fit TRBD2. Germline-derived CDR1 and CDR2 are LNHDA and SQIVND (reference sequence). Trimming removed 5 bases from V and 8 bases from J; junction bases left unmatched: 7. CDR3 length: 15 residues. CDR3: CASSSGLAGFDEQFF. The CDR3 region has the DNA TGTGCCAGTAGTTCAGGACTAGCGGGATTTGATGAGCAGTTCTTC.

J is TRBJ2-5 and V is TRBV5-1, with 7 nucleotides matching TRBD1. The CDR3 has 17 residues. Germline assignment: CDR1 SGHRS and CDR2 YFSETQ. V lost 5 bases and J lost 3; bases outside the gene matches: 16. In DNA form, the CDR3 reads TGCGCCAGCAGATTCGCCACAGGGGACCTCGGTAAAGAGACCCAGTACTTC. Protein: CASRFATGDLGKETQYF.

This clonotype has more than one count but fewer than ten. The gene calls are TRBV12-3 or TRBV12-4 and TRBJ2-2, with D unclear. Trimming removed 3 bases at V and 6 bases at J, with 5 bases between. The CDR3 is 12 amino acids. CDR3 nucleotide sequence: TGTGCCAGCAGTTTTTTAGCCGGGGAGCTGTTTTTT. Its translation is CASSFLAGELFF.

This clonotype turned up a few times. This CDR3 reads CAISGISGTSSPSRVGETQYF. CDR3 in DNA: TGTGCCATCAGTGGGATCTCCGGGACTAGCTCTCCTAGTCGGGTTGGGGAGACCCAGTACTTC. This chain connects TRBV10-3 to TRBJ2-5, with 9 bases fitting TRBD2. The CDR3 is made up of 21 amino acids. CDR1 ENHRY and CDR2 SYGVKD come from the germline V gene. Losses at the gene ends were 4 bases for V and 5 bases for J; bases not matched to a gene: 26.